A single sample gave rise to the 8 T cell receptor beta chains below, sequenced in a study of blood T cell repertoires in COVID-19. Repertoires were generated with immunoSEQ multiplex PCR, while TCRdb's copy carries only in-frame clones and drops some. This table holds about 210,000 clones, around 80% found once. Sequences were obtained from peripheral blood. These receptors all stem from a woman in her thirties or forties with acute or convalescent COVID-19.

CDR3 region: CATSDRGQGNQPQHF. CDR3 nucleotides: TGTGCCACCAGTGATCGGGGACAGGGCAATCAGCCCCAGCATTTT. The V and J genes are TRBV24-1 and TRBJ1-5, with 8 positions matching TRBD1. Germline V lookup: CDR1 KGHDR, CDR2 SFDVKD. V trimming: 3 bases; J trimming: 2 bases; junction bases outside the gene matches: 2. CDR3 length equals 15 residues.

In its sample, this clone was seen once. This chain connects TRBV3-1 (or the pseudogene TRBV3-2) to TRBJ2-7; tentatively, D is TRBD2 (6 bases). V was cut by 1 base and J by 2 bases, with 18 bases left in between. The CDR3 extends over 17 amino acids. Germline CDR1 LGHDT, CDR2 YNNKEL (reference sequence). The CDR3 loop reads CASSQGTTGTVTYEQYF. The CDR3 DNA follows: TGTGCCAGCAGCCAAGGGACTACCGGGACGGTAACCTACGAGCAGTACTTC.

The chain links TRBV10-1 to TRBJ2-2, with D perhaps TRBD2 (5 bases). V lost 4 bases and J 1 base, leaving 7 bases between the germline ends. The length of the CDR3 is 14 residues. From germline, CDR1 is WNHNN and CDR2 SYGVQD (reference sequence). For the CDR3, the DNA is TGCGCCAGCAGTGTAGCGCGGAACACCGGGGAGCTGTTTTTT. Translated: CASSVARNTGELFF.

Only a few counts were recorded for this clone. This sequence joins TRBV4-3 and TRBJ2-3; the D gene is possibly TRBD2 (6 bases). Germline V CDR1 and CDR2: LGHNA, YSLEER. This CDR3 region has 16 residues. Trimming removed 3 bases at V and 1 base at J, with 14 bases between. CDR3 DNA sequence: TGCGCCAGCAGCCAGGTAACGGGAGCCCGCACAGATACGCAGTATTTT. It encodes CASSQVTGARTDTQYF.

The V gene is TRBV7-2, the J gene TRBJ1-2; the match to TRBD1 covers 9 bases. The CDR3 totals 16 residues. V was clipped by 5 bases and J by 4 bases; unmatched bases: 11. Looked up from germline, CDR1 is SGHTA and CDR2 is FQGNSA. CDR3 region: CASSADGGTGIYGYTF. CDR3 nucleotide sequence: TGTGCCAGCAGCGCCGACGGCGGGACAGGGATCTATGGCTACACCTTC.

This chain joins TRBV6-2 or TRBV6-3 and TRBJ1-5, with D tentatively TRBD1 (6 bases). CDR1 MNHEY and CDR2 SVGEGT come from the germline V gene. V dropped 0 bases and J dropped 7 bases, with 13 bases sitting between them. The CDR3 has 15 residues. The CDR3 DNA reads as TGTGCCAGCAGTTACTCCCCGGGAAGGGGGCAGCCCCAGCATTTT. This sequence encodes CASSYSPGRGQPQHF.

This chain links TRBV19 with TRBJ2-2; 7 nucleotides match TRBD2. Trimming took 5 bases from V and 5 from J; bases not matched to a gene: 5. The CDR3 sequence is 14 residues long. CDR1 LNHDA and CDR2 SQIVND come from the germline V gene (reference sequence). The chain's CDR3 is CASSGEGRTGELFF. The CDR3 nucleotides read TGTGCCAGTAGTGGGGAGGGCAGGACCGGGGAGCTGTTTTTT.

The chain is built from TRBV2 and TRBJ1-3; no reliable D call. Looked up from germline, CDR1 is SNHLY and CDR2 is FYNNEI. This CDR3 is 13 amino acids long. The V end was cut by 2 bases, the J end by 2 bases, with 4 bases between. The DNA for the CDR3 is TGTGCCAGCAGTGAACAGACTGGAAACACCATATATTTT. Its protein is CASSEQTGNTIYF.